This is a list of T cell receptor beta chains from one sample in a study of identical twins. TCRdb reprocessed the 5' RACE reads with MiXCR, giving one entry per CDR3 protein. The data show 1,800,000 or so distinct CDR3 sequences, with about 30% seen just once and under 0.35% held by the top ten. The sequenced sample was cord blood. The receptors were sampled from a newborn girl in good health. Both conserved end residues are part of each CDR3. A D gene is named only where the DNA matches it firmly. Not every row has a clone size; where given, it reads once, few, many or a size class.

D: .
J: TRBJ1-2
size: many
V: TRBV10-3
length: 11
CDR3: CAIRDIDGYTF
DNA: TGTGCCATCAGGGACATCGATGGCTACACCTTC

D: .
J: TRBJ2-1
size: .
V: TRBV4-2
length: 15
CDR3: CASSRVNLGINEQFF
DNA: TGTGCCAGCAGCCGAGTAAATCTGGGTATCAATGAGCAGTTCTTC

D: .
J: TRBJ1-5
size: many
V: TRBV5-1
length: 13
CDR3: CASSLGQNQPQHF
DNA: TGCGCCAGCAGCTTGGGACAAAATCAGCCCCAGCATTTT

D: .
J: TRBJ2-4
size: many
V: TRBV7-6
length: 16
CDR3: CASSLGPSGAKNIQYF
DNA: TGTGCCAGCAGCTTAGGTCCCTCCGGGGCCAAAAACATTCAGTACTTC

D: .
J: TRBJ1-1
size: few
V: TRBV5-5
length: 14
CDR3: CASSLVQQLTEAFF
DNA: TGTGCCAGCAGCTTGGTACAGCAGCTCACTGAAGCTTTCTTT

D: .
J: TRBJ1-4
size: .
V: TRBV7-8
length: 21
CDR3: CASSWRRDEQFFGPTNEKLFF
DNA: .

D: TRBD1
J: TRBJ2-7
size: many
V: TRBV27
length: 15
CDR3: CASSLRETGGYEQYF
DNA: TGTGCCAGCAGTTTAAGGGAGACAGGGGGCTACGAGCAGTACTTC

D: TRBD2
J: TRBJ2-7
size: .
V: TRBV5-1
length: 16
CDR3: CASSLRPAGGPHEQYF
DNA: TGCGCCAGCAGCTTAAGACCAGCGGGAGGGCCTCACGAGCAGTACTTC

D: TRBD1
J: TRBJ2-3
size: few
V: TRBV10-3
length: 14
CDR3: CAIRGQGGTDTQYF
DNA: TGTGCCATCAGGGGACAGGGGGGCACAGATACGCAGTATTTT

D: .
J: TRBJ1-5
size: few
V: TRBV25-1
length: 16
CDR3: CASSEEAGASNQPQHF
DNA: TGTGCCAGCAGTGAAGAGGCGGGGGCTAGCAATCAGCCCCAGCATTTT

D: TRBD1
J: TRBJ2-5
size: few
V: TRBV5-1
length: 15
CDR3: CASSQRDRDQETQYF
DNA: TGCGCCAGCAGCCAGCGGGACAGGGACCAAGAGACCCAGTACTTC

D: .
J: TRBJ1-5
size: few
V: TRBV20-1
length: 13
CDR3: CSARERGGQPQHF
DNA: TGCAGTGCTAGAGAGAGGGGCGGGCAGCCCCAGCATTTT

D: TRBD1
J: TRBJ1-2
size: few
V: TRBV24-1
length: 13
CDR3: CATSAGTADGYTF
DNA: TGTGCCACCAGTGCCGGGACAGCGGATGGCTACACCTTC

D: TRBD2
J: TRBJ2-1
size: .
V: TRBV4-1
length: 17
CDR3: CASSPSGGAGSYNEQFF
DNA: TGCGCCAGCAGCCCTAGCGGGGGGGCTGGGTCCTACAATGAGCAGTTCTTC

D: TRBD1
J: TRBJ2-5
size: .
V: TRBV5-1
length: 17
CDR3: CASSLVGGRGPYNEQYF
DNA: TGCGCCAGCAGCTTGGTAGGGGGCAGGGGGCCCTACAATGAGCAGTACTTC

D: .
J: TRBJ1-2
size: .
V: TRBV28
length: 15
CDR3: CASSLRDTPFYGYTF
DNA: TGTGCCAGCAGTTTGCGGGACACCCCCTTCTATGGCTACACCTTC

D: .
J: TRBJ2-5
size: .
V: TRBV28
length: 14
CDR3: CASRDKGRQETQYF
DNA: TGTGCCAGCAGAGATAAGGGCCGTCAAGAGACCCAGTACTTC

D: TRBD1
J: TRBJ1-2
size: few
V: TRBV7-2
length: 12
CDR3: CASSFRQGGYTF
DNA: TGTGCCAGCAGCTTTAGACAGGGTGGCTACACCTTC

D: .
J: TRBJ2-5
size: .
V: TRBV29-1
length: 12
CDR3: CSVEDPGTQQYF
DNA: TGCAGCGTTGAGGACCCCGGGACTCAGCAGTACTTC

D: TRBD1
J: TRBJ2-3
size: .
V: TRBV7-9
length: 14
CDR3: CASSLASTGADQYF
DNA: TGTGCCAGCAGCTTAGCTTCGACAGGGGCAGACCAGTATTTT